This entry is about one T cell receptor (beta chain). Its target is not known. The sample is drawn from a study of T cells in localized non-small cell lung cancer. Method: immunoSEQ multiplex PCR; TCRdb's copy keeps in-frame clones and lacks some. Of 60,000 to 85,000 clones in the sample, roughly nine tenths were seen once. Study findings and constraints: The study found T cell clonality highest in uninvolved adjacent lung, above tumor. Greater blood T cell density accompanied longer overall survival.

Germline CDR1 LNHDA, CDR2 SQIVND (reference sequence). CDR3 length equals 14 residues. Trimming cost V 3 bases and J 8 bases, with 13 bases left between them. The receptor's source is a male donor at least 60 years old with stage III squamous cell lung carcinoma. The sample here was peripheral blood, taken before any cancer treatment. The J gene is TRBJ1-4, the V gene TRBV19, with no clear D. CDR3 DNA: TGTGCCAGTAGTATCGTCTCACTTTCAGAAAAACTGTTTTTT. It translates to CASSIVSLSEKLFF.